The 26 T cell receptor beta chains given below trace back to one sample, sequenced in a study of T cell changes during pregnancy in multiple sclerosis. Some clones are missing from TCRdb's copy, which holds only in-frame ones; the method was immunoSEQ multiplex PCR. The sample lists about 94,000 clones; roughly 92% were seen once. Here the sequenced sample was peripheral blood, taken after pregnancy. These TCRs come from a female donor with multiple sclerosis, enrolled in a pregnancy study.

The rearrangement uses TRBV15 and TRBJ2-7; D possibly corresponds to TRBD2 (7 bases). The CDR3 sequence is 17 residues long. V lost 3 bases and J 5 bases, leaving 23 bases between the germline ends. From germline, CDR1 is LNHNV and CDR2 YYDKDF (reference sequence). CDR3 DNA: TGTGCCACCAGCAGGGGGGACCCCAGGGGAGGGTCCCACGAGCAGTACTTC. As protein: CATSRGDPRGGSHEQYF.

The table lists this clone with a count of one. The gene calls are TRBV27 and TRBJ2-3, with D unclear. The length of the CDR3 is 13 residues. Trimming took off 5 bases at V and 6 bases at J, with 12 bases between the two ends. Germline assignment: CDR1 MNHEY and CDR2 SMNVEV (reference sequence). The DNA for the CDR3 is TGTGCCAGCAGTCCCAATACCTACGATACGCAGTATTTT. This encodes CASSPNTYDTQYF.

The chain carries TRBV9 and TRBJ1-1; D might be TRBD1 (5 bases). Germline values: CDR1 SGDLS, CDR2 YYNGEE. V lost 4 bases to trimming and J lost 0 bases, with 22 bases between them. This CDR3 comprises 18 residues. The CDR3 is CASSSTGGGGGMNTEAFF. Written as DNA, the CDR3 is TGTGCCAGCAGCTCCACGGGGGGTGGTGGTGGCATGAACACTGAAGCTTTCTTT.

CDR3 sequence: CASSFISGVGNTIYF. The CDR3 DNA is TGCGCCAGCAGCTTCATATCGGGGGTCGGAAACACCATATATTTT. The chain couples TRBV5-1 to TRBJ1-3; tentative D call: TRBD1 (5 bases). The CDR3 consists of 15 residues. Trimming removed 2 bases from V and 4 bases from J, with 13 bases in between. The germline CDR1 and CDR2 sequences are SGHRS and YFSETQ. Full variable domain (rest looked up from reference TRBV5-1 and TRBJ1-3): KAGVTQTPRYLIKTRGQQVTLSCSPISGHRSVSWYQQTPGQGLQFLFEYFSETQRNKGNFPGRFSGRQFSNSRSEMNVSTLELGDSALYLCASSFISGVGNTIYFGEGSWLTVV.

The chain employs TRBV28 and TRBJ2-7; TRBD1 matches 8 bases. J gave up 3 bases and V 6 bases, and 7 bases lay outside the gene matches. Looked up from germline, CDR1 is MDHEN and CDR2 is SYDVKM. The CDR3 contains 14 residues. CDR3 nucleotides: TGTGCCAGCAGGGATCCGGGACAGGTCTACGAGCAGTACTTC. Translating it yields CASRDPGQVYEQYF. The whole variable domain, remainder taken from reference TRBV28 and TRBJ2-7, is DVKVTQSSRYLVKRTGEKVFLECVQDMDHENMFWYRQDPGLGLRLIYFSYDVKMKEKGDIPEGYSVSREKKERFSLILESASTNQTSMYLCASRDPGQVYEQYFGPGTRLTVT.

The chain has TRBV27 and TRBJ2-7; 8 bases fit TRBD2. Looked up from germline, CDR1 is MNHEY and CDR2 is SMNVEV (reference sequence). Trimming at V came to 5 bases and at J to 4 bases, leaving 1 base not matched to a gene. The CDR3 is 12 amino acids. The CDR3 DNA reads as TGTGCCAGCAGTCGGGGGGGGTACGAGCAGTACTTC. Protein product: CASSRGGYEQYF.

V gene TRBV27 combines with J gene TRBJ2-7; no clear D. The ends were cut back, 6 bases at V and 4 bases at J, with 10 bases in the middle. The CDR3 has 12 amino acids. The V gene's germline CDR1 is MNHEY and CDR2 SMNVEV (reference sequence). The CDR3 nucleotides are TGTGCCAGCAGGTCCGGGTTGTACGAGCAGTACTTC. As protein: CASRSGLYEQYF.

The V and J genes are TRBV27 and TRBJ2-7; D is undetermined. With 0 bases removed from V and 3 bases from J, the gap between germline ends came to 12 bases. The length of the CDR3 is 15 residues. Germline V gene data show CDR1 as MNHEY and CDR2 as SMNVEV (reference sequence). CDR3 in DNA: TGTGCCAGCAGTTTATCCCCAGGAAGGAACTACGAGCAGTACTTC. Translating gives CASSLSPGRNYEQYF.

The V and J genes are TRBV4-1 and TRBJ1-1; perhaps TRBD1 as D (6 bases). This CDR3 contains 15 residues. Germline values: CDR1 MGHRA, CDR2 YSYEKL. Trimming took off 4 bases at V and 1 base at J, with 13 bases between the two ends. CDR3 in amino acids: CASSPWVGGNTEAFF. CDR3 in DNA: TGCGCCAGCAGCCCCTGGGTAGGGGGGAACACTGAAGCTTTCTTT.

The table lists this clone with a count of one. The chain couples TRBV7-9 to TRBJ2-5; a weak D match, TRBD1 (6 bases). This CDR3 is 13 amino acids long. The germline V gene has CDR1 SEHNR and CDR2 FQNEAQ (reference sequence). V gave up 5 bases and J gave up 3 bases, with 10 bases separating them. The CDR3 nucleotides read TGTGCCAGCAGCACTGGACAGAAAGAGACCCAGTACTTC. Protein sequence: CASSTGQKETQYF.

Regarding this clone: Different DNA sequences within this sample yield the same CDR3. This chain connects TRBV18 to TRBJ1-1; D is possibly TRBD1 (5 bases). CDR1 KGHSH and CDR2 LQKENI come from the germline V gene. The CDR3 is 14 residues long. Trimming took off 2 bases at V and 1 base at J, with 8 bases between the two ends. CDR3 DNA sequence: TGTGCCAGCTCACCAGGACAACAGAACACTGAAGCTTTCTTT. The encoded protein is CASSPGQQNTEAFF.

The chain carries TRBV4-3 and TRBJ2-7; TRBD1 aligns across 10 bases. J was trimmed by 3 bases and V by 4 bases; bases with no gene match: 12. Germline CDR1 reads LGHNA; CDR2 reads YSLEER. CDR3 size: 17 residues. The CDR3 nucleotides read TGCGCCAGCAGCCCTTCCAACTTCGGGACAGGGGTCTACGAGCAGTACTTC. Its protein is CASSPSNFGTGVYEQYF.

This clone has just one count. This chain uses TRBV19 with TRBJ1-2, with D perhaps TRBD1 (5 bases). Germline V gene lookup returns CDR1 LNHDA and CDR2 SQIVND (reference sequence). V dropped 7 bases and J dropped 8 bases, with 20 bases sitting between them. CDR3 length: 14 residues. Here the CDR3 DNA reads TGTGCCAGTATGGCGGGACGCGACATATGGGGCTACACCTTC. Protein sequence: CASMAGRDIWGYTF.

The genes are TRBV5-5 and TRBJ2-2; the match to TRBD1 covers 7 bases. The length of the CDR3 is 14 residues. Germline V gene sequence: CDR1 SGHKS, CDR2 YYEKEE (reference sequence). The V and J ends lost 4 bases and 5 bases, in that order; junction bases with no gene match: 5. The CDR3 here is CASSLGQTTGELFF. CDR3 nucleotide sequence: TGTGCCAGCAGCCTGGGACAGACAACCGGGGAGCTGTTTTTT.

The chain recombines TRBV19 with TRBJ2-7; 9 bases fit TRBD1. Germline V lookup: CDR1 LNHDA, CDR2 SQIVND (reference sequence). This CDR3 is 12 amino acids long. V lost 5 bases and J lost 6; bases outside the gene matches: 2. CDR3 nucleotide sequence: TGTGCCAGTAGTGACAGGGGGAGCGAGCAGTACTTC. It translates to CASSDRGSEQYF.

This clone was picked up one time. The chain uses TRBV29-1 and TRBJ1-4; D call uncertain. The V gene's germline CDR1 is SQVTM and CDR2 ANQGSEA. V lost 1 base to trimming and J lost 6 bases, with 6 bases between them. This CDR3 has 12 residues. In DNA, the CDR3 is TGCAGCGTTGAAGGACTGCATGAAAAACTGTTTTTT. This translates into CSVEGLHEKLFF.

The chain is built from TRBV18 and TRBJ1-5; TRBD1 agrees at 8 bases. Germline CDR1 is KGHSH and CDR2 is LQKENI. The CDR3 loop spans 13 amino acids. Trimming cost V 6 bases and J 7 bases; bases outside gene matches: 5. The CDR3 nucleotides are TGTGCCAGCTCTGACAGGGGTGGGCAGCCCCAGCATTTT. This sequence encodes CASSDRGGQPQHF.

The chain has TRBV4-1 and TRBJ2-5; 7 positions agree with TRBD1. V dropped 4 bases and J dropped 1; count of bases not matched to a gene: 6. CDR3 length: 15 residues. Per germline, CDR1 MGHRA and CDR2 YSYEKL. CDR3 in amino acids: CASSRIGQVQETQYF. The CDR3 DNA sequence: TGCGCCAGCAGCCGGATCGGACAGGTCCAAGAGACCCAGTACTTC.

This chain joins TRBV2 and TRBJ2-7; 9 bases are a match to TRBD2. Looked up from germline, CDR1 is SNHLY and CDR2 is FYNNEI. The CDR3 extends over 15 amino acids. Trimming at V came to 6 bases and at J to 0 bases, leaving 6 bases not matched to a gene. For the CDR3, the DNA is TGTGCCAGCAGCACACTAGCGGGTAGCTCCTACGAGCAGTACTTC. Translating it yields CASSTLAGSSYEQYF.

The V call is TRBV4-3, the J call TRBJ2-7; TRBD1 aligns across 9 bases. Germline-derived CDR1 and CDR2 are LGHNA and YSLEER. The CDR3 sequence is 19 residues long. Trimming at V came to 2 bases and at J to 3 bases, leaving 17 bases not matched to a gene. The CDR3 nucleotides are TGCGCCAGCAGCCAACCAGGAAGCTATGACAGGGGGTCCCTCTACGAGCAGTACTTC. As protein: CASSQPGSYDRGSLYEQYF.

CDR3 nucleotides: TGTGCCATCAGTGAGTCTAGCGGGAGCACAGATACGCAGTATTTT. Translation gives CAISESSGSTDTQYF. The rearrangement links TRBV10-3 to TRBJ2-3; 7 nucleotides align to TRBD2. This CDR3 comprises 15 residues. Germline lookup yields CDR1 ENHRY and CDR2 SYGVKD. The V gene end was trimmed by 0 bases and the J gene end by 0 bases; junction bases not matched to a gene: 0.

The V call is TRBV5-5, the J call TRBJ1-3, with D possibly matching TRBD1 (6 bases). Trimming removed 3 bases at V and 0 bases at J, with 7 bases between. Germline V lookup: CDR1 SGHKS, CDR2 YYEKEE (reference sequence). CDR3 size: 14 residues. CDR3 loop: CASSSDSSGNTIYF. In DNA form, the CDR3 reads TGTGCCAGCAGCTCGGACAGCTCTGGAAACACCATATATTTT.

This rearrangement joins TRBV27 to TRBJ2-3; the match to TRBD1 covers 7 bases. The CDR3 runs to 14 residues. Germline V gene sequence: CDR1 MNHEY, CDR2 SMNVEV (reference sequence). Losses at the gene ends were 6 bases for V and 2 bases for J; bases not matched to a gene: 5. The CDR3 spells CASRPGQLTDTQYF. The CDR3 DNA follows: TGTGCCAGCAGACCGGGACAGCTCACAGATACGCAGTATTTT.

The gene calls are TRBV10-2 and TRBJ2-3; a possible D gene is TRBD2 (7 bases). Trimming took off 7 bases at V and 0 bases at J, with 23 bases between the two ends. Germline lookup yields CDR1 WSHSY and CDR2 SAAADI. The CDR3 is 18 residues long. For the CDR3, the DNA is TGCGCCAGCAAACCAGCGGGAAAGGGGGGGGTTAGCACAGATACGCAGTATTTT. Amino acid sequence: CASKPAGKGGVSTDTQYF.

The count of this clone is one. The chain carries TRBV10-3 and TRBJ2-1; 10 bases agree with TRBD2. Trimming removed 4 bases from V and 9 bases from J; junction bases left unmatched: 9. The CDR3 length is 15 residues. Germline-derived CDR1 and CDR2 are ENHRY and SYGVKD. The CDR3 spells CAISASELAGPEQFF. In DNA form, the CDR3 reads TGTGCCATCAGTGCGTCGGAACTAGCGGGACCTGAGCAGTTCTTC.

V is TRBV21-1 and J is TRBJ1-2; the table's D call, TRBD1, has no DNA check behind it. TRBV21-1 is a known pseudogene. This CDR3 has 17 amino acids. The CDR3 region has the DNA TGTGCCAGCAGCCCAGGAGGGGGACAGGGGGCAAACTATGGCTACACCTTC. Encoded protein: CASSPGGGQGANYGYTF.